The rows below give T cell receptor beta chains drawn from one sample of a study of blood T cell repertoires in COVID-19. Assay: immunoSEQ multiplex PCR; the TCRdb copy retains only in-frame clones and omits some. The sample lists approximately 55,000 clones, around four fifths seen once, with approximately 18% in the top ten. The sequenced sample consisted of peripheral blood. These receptors all come from a man aged 25 to 45 with COVID-19, enrolled during active disease. Both conserved end residues are part of each CDR3. The order of the fields is CDR3 DNA, CDR3 protein, clone size, V gene, J gene, D gene. A D gene is named only where the DNA matches it firmly. A clone size is listed for some rows: how often the clone was seen (once, few, many), or a class if it is expanded.

cdr3_nt: TGTGCCAGCAGTCTGCTCCGAGGTGGGGGCCCTGGCTACACCTTC
cdr3_aa: CASSLLRGGGPGYTF
clone_size: -
v_call: TRBV28
j_call: TRBJ1-2
d_call: -

cdr3_nt: TGTGCCAGCAGACCGGGACAGGGGGCGGGGGAGCAGTACTTC
cdr3_aa: CASRPGQGAGEQYF
clone_size: -
v_call: TRBV11-3
j_call: TRBJ2-7
d_call: TRBD1

cdr3_nt: TGTGCCAGCAGTCCTCTACAGGCCCTGGGGGAAGCTTTCTTT
cdr3_aa: CASSPLQALGEAFF
clone_size: -
v_call: TRBV28
j_call: TRBJ1-1
d_call: -

cdr3_nt: TGTGCCAGCAGTCATCACACCGGGGAGCTGTTTTTT
cdr3_aa: CASSHHTGELFF
clone_size: -
v_call: TRBV12-3/TRBV12-4
j_call: TRBJ2-2
d_call: -

cdr3_nt: TGTGCCAGCAGTTACCGACAGGGGGGGAGTTCACCCCTCCACTTT
cdr3_aa: CASSYRQGGSSPLHF
clone_size: -
v_call: TRBV6-5
j_call: TRBJ1-6
d_call: TRBD1

cdr3_nt: TGTGCCAGCAGGAAGGGAGTTGCCAATCAGCCCCAGCATTTT
cdr3_aa: CASRKGVANQPQHF
clone_size: few
v_call: TRBV27
j_call: TRBJ1-5
d_call: -

cdr3_nt: TGTGCCAGCACCGGAACAGGGGGGAAACATGAAAAACTGTTTTTT
cdr3_aa: CASTGTGGKHEKLFF
clone_size: -
v_call: TRBV5-8
j_call: TRBJ1-4
d_call: TRBD1

cdr3_nt: TGTGCCAGCAGGGCCGGGACAGGGGGCTTCTACGAGCAGTACTTC
cdr3_aa: CASRAGTGGFYEQYF
clone_size: -
v_call: TRBV6-5
j_call: TRBJ2-7
d_call: TRBD1

cdr3_nt: TGTGCCAGCCCCGAACTCCTAGAGGGAGGGCCTTCAGGCGAGCAGTACTTC
cdr3_aa: CASPELLEGGPSGEQYF
clone_size: -
v_call: TRBV27
j_call: TRBJ2-7
d_call: TRBD2

cdr3_nt: TGTGCCAGCAGTGATCAACAGGGAGAAGTCTCTGGAAACACCATATATTTT
cdr3_aa: CASSDQQGEVSGNTIYF
clone_size: -
v_call: TRBV25-1
j_call: TRBJ1-3
d_call: -

cdr3_nt: TGTGCCAGCGGAGGAGGGCCTCTAGAGGTAACTGAAGCTTTCTTT
cdr3_aa: CASGGGPLEVTEAFF
clone_size: -
v_call: TRBV27
j_call: TRBJ1-1
d_call: -

cdr3_nt: TGTGCCACCAGTGATACCCAGGGGGAGGCTTTCTTT
cdr3_aa: CATSDTQGEAFF
clone_size: -
v_call: TRBV24-1
j_call: TRBJ1-1
d_call: TRBD1

cdr3_nt: TGTGCCAGCAGCCGGACAGGGGAAGAGACCCAGTACTTC
cdr3_aa: CASSRTGEETQYF
clone_size: once
v_call: TRBV11-1
j_call: TRBJ2-5
d_call: TRBD1

cdr3_nt: TGTGCAAGTCGCTTCCTAGAGGACAGGGGTCATGAGCAGTTCTTC
cdr3_aa: CASRFLEDRGHEQFF
clone_size: -
v_call: TRBV12-2
j_call: TRBJ2-1
d_call: -

cdr3_nt: TGTGCCACCGGCCTTAGCGGGCTGGGGGATGAGCAGTTCTTC
cdr3_aa: CATGLSGLGDEQFF
clone_size: -
v_call: TRBV10-3
j_call: TRBJ2-1
d_call: TRBD2

cdr3_nt: TGTGCCAGCAGCCGGGGACAGGGGGCGGGAACAGATACGCAGTATTTT
cdr3_aa: CASSRGQGAGTDTQYF
clone_size: once
v_call: TRBV27
j_call: TRBJ2-3
d_call: TRBD1

cdr3_nt: TGTGCCATCAGTGAGGGGGTTGGGACAAACTATGGCTACACCTTC
cdr3_aa: CAISEGVGTNYGYTF
clone_size: once
v_call: TRBV10-3
j_call: TRBJ1-2
d_call: -

cdr3_nt: TGTGCCAGCAGCTTGGATCTAGAAGAGACCCAGTACTTC
cdr3_aa: CASSLDLEETQYF
clone_size: -
v_call: TRBV7-9
j_call: TRBJ2-5
d_call: -

cdr3_nt: TGCAGCGGCGTACTAGCTGAAAATTACGAGCAGTACTTC
cdr3_aa: CSGVLAENYEQYF
clone_size: -
v_call: TRBV29-1
j_call: TRBJ2-7
d_call: -

cdr3_nt: TGTGCCAGCAGCCAAGATCCGGCTAGGAGGGGCACCGGGGAGCTGTTTTTT
cdr3_aa: CASSQDPARRGTGELFF
clone_size: -
v_call: TRBV3-1/TRBV3-2
j_call: TRBJ2-2
d_call: -

cdr3_nt: TGCGCCAGCAGCCAAGAGGGGGGGACCCCGAATGAGCAGTTCTTC
cdr3_aa: CASSQEGGTPNEQFF
clone_size: -
v_call: TRBV4-3
j_call: TRBJ2-1
d_call: TRBD2

cdr3_nt: TGTGCCAGCTACGGGTCGGGGACAGGGTGGGAGACCCAGTACTTC
cdr3_aa: CASYGSGTGWETQYF
clone_size: -
v_call: TRBV5-5
j_call: TRBJ2-5
d_call: TRBD1

cdr3_nt: TGCAGCTTTACCGGGACAGGGGGCCTGCAGTACTTC
cdr3_aa: CSFTGTGGLQYF
clone_size: -
v_call: TRBV29-1
j_call: TRBJ2-7
d_call: TRBD1

cdr3_nt: TGTGCCAGCAGTGACCTAGCGGGAGGTTCCTACGAGCAGTACTTC
cdr3_aa: CASSDLAGGSYEQYF
clone_size: few
v_call: TRBV6-2/TRBV6-3
j_call: TRBJ2-7
d_call: TRBD2

cdr3_nt: TGTGCCAGCAGCCCCCAGGGTAGCGGGAGGGGAAATGAGCAGTTCTTC
cdr3_aa: CASSPQGSGRGNEQFF
clone_size: -
v_call: TRBV14
j_call: TRBJ2-1
d_call: TRBD2

cdr3_nt: TGTGCCAGCAGCCAAGAGAGCGGGGGGGCCGGGGAGCTGTTTTTT
cdr3_aa: CASSQESGGAGELFF
clone_size: -
v_call: TRBV3-1/TRBV3-2
j_call: TRBJ2-2
d_call: TRBD2

cdr3_nt: TGTGCCAGCAGCTTAATTAGCCTTACTAGGGCCACAGATACGCAGTATTTT
cdr3_aa: CASSLISLTRATDTQYF
clone_size: few
v_call: TRBV13
j_call: TRBJ2-3
d_call: -

cdr3_nt: TGTGCCAGCAGCATCGAGGGGGTGGCCTATGGCTACACCTTC
cdr3_aa: CASSIEGVAYGYTF
clone_size: -
v_call: TRBV5-6
j_call: TRBJ1-2
d_call: -

cdr3_nt: TGTGCCAGCTCCCCCCCGAGCGGGGACTCTGGAAACACCATATATTTT
cdr3_aa: CASSPPSGDSGNTIYF
clone_size: once
v_call: TRBV18
j_call: TRBJ1-3
d_call: -

cdr3_nt: TGTGCCAGCACCCAACCGGGACAGGGAGCAGATACGCAGTATTTT
cdr3_aa: CASTQPGQGADTQYF
clone_size: -
v_call: TRBV28
j_call: TRBJ2-3
d_call: TRBD1

cdr3_nt: TGTGCCAGCAGTCGACAGAGCTCCTATAATTCACCCCTCCACTTT
cdr3_aa: CASSRQSSYNSPLHF
clone_size: few
v_call: TRBV6-2/TRBV6-3
j_call: TRBJ1-6
d_call: -

cdr3_nt: TGTGCCAGTAGTCCGGGACAGGGGACTGAAGCTTTCTTT
cdr3_aa: CASSPGQGTEAFF
clone_size: once
v_call: TRBV19
j_call: TRBJ1-1
d_call: TRBD1

cdr3_nt: TGTGCCAGCAGTGCGACTAGCGGGGGGCTATTGGAGACCCAGTACTTC
cdr3_aa: CASSATSGGLLETQYF
clone_size: few
v_call: TRBV9
j_call: TRBJ2-5
d_call: TRBD2

cdr3_nt: TGTGCCAGCAGTTACTCGGCGGGGAACACTGAAGCTTTCTTT
cdr3_aa: CASSYSAGNTEAFF
clone_size: once
v_call: TRBV6-5
j_call: TRBJ1-1
d_call: -

cdr3_nt: TGTGCCAGCAGCTTAGAGTCCGCGGGGCGGGACCCAGAGACCCAGTACTTC
cdr3_aa: CASSLESAGRDPETQYF
clone_size: -
v_call: TRBV13
j_call: TRBJ2-5
d_call: -

cdr3_nt: TGTGCCAGCAGCCCCCTACCCCTTAGCGGGGGGATGACAGATACGCAGTATTTT
cdr3_aa: CASSPLPLSGGMTDTQYF
clone_size: -
v_call: TRBV4-2
j_call: TRBJ2-3
d_call: TRBD2

cdr3_nt: TGTGCCAGCAGCGTAGACACAGGGGGCGAGCAGTACTTC
cdr3_aa: CASSVDTGGEQYF
clone_size: -
v_call: TRBV9
j_call: TRBJ2-7
d_call: TRBD1

cdr3_nt: TGTGCCAGCAGCTTAGTGGCCGTCGGGACCTACGAGCAGTACTTC
cdr3_aa: CASSLVAVGTYEQYF
clone_size: -
v_call: TRBV7-2
j_call: TRBJ2-7
d_call: -

cdr3_nt: TGTGCCAGCAGCCAAGAAGGGGCAGGGGAAGCTTTCTTT
cdr3_aa: CASSQEGAGEAFF
clone_size: -
v_call: TRBV3-1/TRBV3-2
j_call: TRBJ1-1
d_call: -

cdr3_nt: TGTGCCAGCTCCGTTTCCGGGGACACTGAAGCTTTCTTT
cdr3_aa: CASSVSGDTEAFF
clone_size: -
v_call: TRBV18
j_call: TRBJ1-1
d_call: -

cdr3_nt: TGTGCCAGCAGCTTCAACCGACAGGGGGCAGGAGGCTACACCTTC
cdr3_aa: CASSFNRQGAGGYTF
clone_size: -
v_call: TRBV5-8
j_call: TRBJ1-2
d_call: TRBD1

cdr3_nt: TGTGCCAGCAGGTACACAGGGGCGGATAAGAGGGGCTACACCTTC
cdr3_aa: CASRYTGADKRGYTF
clone_size: -
v_call: TRBV6-5
j_call: TRBJ1-2
d_call: TRBD1

cdr3_nt: TGTGCCTGGAGTGTGGGACAGGTTCAGCCCCAGCATTTT
cdr3_aa: CAWSVGQVQPQHF
clone_size: -
v_call: TRBV30
j_call: TRBJ1-5
d_call: TRBD1

cdr3_nt: TGTGCCAGCAGGCCCCGGACAGAATCCTACGAGCAGTACTTC
cdr3_aa: CASRPRTESYEQYF
clone_size: -
v_call: TRBV6-5
j_call: TRBJ2-7
d_call: -

cdr3_nt: TGTGCCAGCTCGCAATTCGACCAAAGTGGGGGGACCTACGAGCAGTACTTC
cdr3_aa: CASSQFDQSGGTYEQYF
clone_size: -
v_call: TRBV18
j_call: TRBJ2-7
d_call: -